The rows below give T cell receptor beta chains drawn from one sample of a study of tumor and adjacent non-tumor tissue in lung cancer. TCRdb re-called the multiplex PCR reads through MiXCR, storing one row per CDR3 protein. This sample carries 89,000 or so distinct CDR3 sequences, roughly two thirds of them seen once, and the ten largest clones take around 14%. What was sequenced was lung tumor tissue. These receptors were collected from a man in his 70s with non-small cell lung cancer. Each CDR3 is given with its conserved first and last residue. A D gene is named only where the DNA matches it firmly. Size is omitted from some rows. Given values are once, few, many or a class for expanded clones.

>NA|TRBJ1-2|TRBV4-1|NA
TGCGCTAGCAGTCAAACAGGGACCGATGGCTACACCTTC
CASSQTGTDGYTF
>NA|TRBJ2-7|TRBV29-1|TRBD2
TGCAGCGTTGAGCGATTTAGCGGGAACCACGAGGAGTACTTC
CSVERFSGNHEEYF
>NA|TRBJ1-2|TRBV12-3/TRBV12-4|NA
TGTGCCAGCAGTTTAATTACAGGGACTCATGGCTACACCTTC
CASSLITGTHGYTF
>NA|TRBJ2-1|TRBV29-1|NA
TGCAACGTTGAAGCCAGGAGATTTCTCGAGCAGTTCTTC
CNVEARRFLEQFF
>NA|TRBJ1-1|TRBV29-1|NA
TGCAGCGTCCTCCTCGAGGGGAGGGTAACTGAAGCTTTCTTT
CSVLLEGRVTEAFF
>NA|TRBJ1-4|TRBV6-1|TRBD1
TGTACCAGCACCCAATTGACAGGGCAGAAACCGTTTTTT
CTSTQLTGQKPFF
>NA|TRBJ1-1|TRBV5-4|NA
TGTGCCAGCAGCTTAAGGGGAGTGAACACTGAAGCCCTCTTT
CASSLRGVNTEALF
>NA|TRBJ2-2|TRBV11-1|NA
TGTGCCAGTAGCTTACATGAGGAGCCGTTTTTT
CASSLHEEPFF
>many|TRBJ2-2|TRBV5-6|NA
TGTGCCAGCAGCCTCGGGACTTTGAACACCGGGGAGCTGTTTTTT
CASSLGTLNTGELFF
>NA|TRBJ2-5|TRBV29-1|NA
TGCAGCGTTGTGTCGGCATGGGAAGAGACCCAGTACTTC
CSVVSAWEETQYF
>NA|TRBJ2-5|TRBV6-1|NA
TGTGACAGCAGTGACGGAACAGTCCAAGATACCCAGTACTTC
CDSSDGTVQDTQYF
>NA|TRBJ1-3|TRBV11-2|NA
TGTGCCAGCAGCCCTCTACGCCGGGGGGCCGGAAACACCATATATTTC
CASSPLRRGAGNTIYF
>NA|TRBJ2-7|TRBV19|TRBD1
TGTACCAGTGAACTGACAGGGAGCTCCTACGAGCAGTACTTC
CTSELTGSSYEQYF
>many|TRBJ1-2|TRBV4-1|NA
TGCGCCAGCAGCCAAGGGACAGCCGGGAGCGTTGGCTACACCTTC
CASSQGTAGSVGYTF
>NA|TRBJ1-1|TRBV6-1|NA
TGTGCCAGCAGTGAAGGGCAGCTATCTTTTGGCACTGAAGATTTCTTT
CASSEGQLSFGTEDFF
>NA|TRBJ2-5|TRBV10-3|TRBD1
TGTGCCATCAGTGCTCACGGGACAGGTCCTCAAGAGACCAAGTACTTC
CAISAHGTGPQETKYF
>many|TRBJ2-2|TRBV12-3/TRBV12-4|TRBD2
TGTGCCAGCACGACGGCGGGGGGGCTCACCGGGGAGCTGTTTTTT
CASTTAGGLTGELFF
>few|TRBJ2-3|TRBV20-1|NA
TGCAGTGCTAGAGTAACGGCCAGGGGAGATACACAGTATTTT
CSARVTARGDTQYF
>NA|TRBJ2-7|TRBV29-1|TRBD2
TGCAGCGCAGGAGACCCGGGAGGGGTCAAGTACTTC
CSAGDPGGVKYF
>many|TRBJ2-7|TRBV20-1|TRBD1
TGCAGTTCTGGACAGGGTAGAGAGCAGTACTTC
CSSGQGREQYF
>NA|TRBJ1-1|TRBV11-2|NA
TGTGCTAGCAGCAGAAGGGGATATACTGAAGCTTTCTTT
CASSRRGYTEAFF
>NA|TRBJ2-5|TRBV11-2|NA
TGTGCCAGCAGCTGGACCAGTACAGGCCAAGAGACACGGTACTTC
CASSWTSTGQETRYF
>NA|TRBJ2-7|TRBV11-2|NA
TGTGCCAGTAGCCGGACGCCCAGCGACCAGTACTTT
CASSRTPSDQYF
>NA|TRBJ2-7|TRBV11-3|NA
TGTGCCAGCAGCTCGCGGGGAACCTACGTGCAGTACTTC
CASSSRGTYVQYF
>NA|TRBJ2-1|TRBV5-1|TRBD1
TGCGTCAGCAGCAACAGGGGGCATAGCTCCTACATTGAGCAGTTCTTC
CVSSNRGHSSYIEQFF
>NA|TRBJ2-3|TRBV11-1|NA
TGTGTCAACAGCTTACTGGGTAGGGGCACAGATACGCAGTATTTT
CVNSLLGRGTDTQYF
>NA|TRBJ2-3|TRBV4-1|NA
TGCGCCAGCAGCCAAGCCTCCTACCCCGTAACAGATACGCAGTATTTT
CASSQASYPVTDTQYF
>many|TRBJ2-7|TRBV6-1|TRBD1
TGTGCCAGCAGTGAAGCAGGGACAGGGGTAGGCGAGCAGTACTTC
CASSEAGTGVGEQYF
>NA|TRBJ2-5|TRBV5-5|NA
TGTGCCAGCAGGAGGGAACAGGGATCGGGAGAGACCCAGTACTTC
CASRREQGSGETQYF
>NA|TRBJ2-7|TRBV4-1|TRBD2
TGCGCCAGCGGCCAAGATTGGGTAGCGGGCTACTACGAGCAGTACTTT
CASGQDWVAGYYEQYF
>NA|TRBJ1-5|TRBV20-1|NA
TGCAGTGTCAGGAACAGCAATCAGCCCCAGCATTTT
CSVRNSNQPQHF
>many|TRBJ2-4|TRBV4-1|TRBD2
TGCGCCAGCAGCCAAGGTTCTAGCGGGGGGGCCTCGAACATTCAGTACTTC
CASSQGSSGGASNIQYF
>many|TRBJ2-5|TRBV10-3|TRBD1
TGTGCCATCCAGAGAGGGGACAGGGAGCCGACCCAGTACTTC
CAIQRGDREPTQYF
>NA|TRBJ2-2|TRBV4-1|NA
TGCGCCAGCAGCCACGAAGACGGAAACACCGGGGATCTGTTTTTT
CASSHEDGNTGDLFF
>NA|TRBJ2-1|TRBV7-8|NA
TGTACCAGCCGGGGTGACAATGAGCAGTTCTTC
CTSRGDNEQFF
>NA|TRBJ2-7|TRBV6-6|TRBD1
TGTGCCTGCAGTTACCCTACAGGGGGGCACGAGCAGTACTTC
CACSYPTGGHEQYF
>many|TRBJ1-6|TRBV5-5|NA
TGTGCCAGCAGCCCCCTTGGAAGGGGGGATTCACCCCTCCACTTT
CASSPLGRGDSPLHF
>NA|TRBJ2-5|TRBV29-1|NA
TGCAGCGGAGGAGGGACAGTGCAAGAGACCCAGTGCTTC
CSGGGTVQETQCF
>NA|TRBJ1-2|TRBV6-5|NA
TGTGCCAGAAGTTCCAACGGGGCCGGCTATGGCTACACATTC
CARSSNGAGYGYTF
>NA|TRBJ2-1|TRBV5-6|TRBD1
TGTGCCAGCCGCTTGGGCCCACAGGGGTTTGAGTTCTTC
CASRLGPQGFEFF
>NA|TRBJ2-5|TRBV30|NA
TGTGTCTGGAGTGGAATAAGTGGAGAGACCCAGTACTTC
CVWSGISGETQYF
>NA|TRBJ1-2|TRBV29-1|TRBD1
TGCAGCGTTGAAAGTTCAGGGGGCTGTAACTACGGCTACACCTTC
CSVESSGGCNYGYTF
>NA|TRBJ2-7|TRBV11-2|NA
TGCGCCAGCAGCTTAGATTTGGTGGGCTACGAGCAGTACTTC
CASSLDLVGYEQYF
>once|TRBJ2-2|TRBV11-2|NA
TGTGCCAGGAGTTTAGGTGAGGGCAGGACCGGGGAGCTGTTTTTT
CARSLGEGRTGELFF
>NA|TRBJ1-2|TRBV11-2|NA
TGTGCCAGTAGCCCTCGGATGGGGTCCGGCTACACCTTC
CASSPRMGSGYTF
>many|TRBJ2-7|TRBV29-1|TRBD1
TGCAGCGTTGTCACAGGGGTCTACGAGCAGTACTTC
CSVVTGVYEQYF
>NA|TRBJ2-1|TRBV7-8|NA
TGTGCCGGCAGCTTAGCAAGGTTACAGCGAGAGGAGGACAATGAGCAGTTATTC
CAGSLARLQREEDNEQLF
>NA|TRBJ2-5|TRBV2|NA
TGTGCCAGCAGTGAGTCGGGTCCTTCGGAGACCCAGTACTTC
CASSESGPSETQYF
>NA|TRBJ2-3|TRBV11-2|TRBD2
TGTGCCAGCAGCCGGGGACTAGCGGAATGGACACGTACGCAGTTTTTT
CASSRGLAEWTRTQFF
>NA|TRBJ2-1|TRBV28|TRBD2
TGTGCCAGCAGGTTCCAGGGACTAGCCCGTAATGAGCAGTTCTTC
CASRFQGLARNEQFF
>NA|TRBJ2-3|TRBV11-2|NA
TGTGCCAACAGTCCGCAGGTGGAGTCGGATACACAGTATTTT
CANSPQVESDTQYF
>NA|TRBJ1-1|TRBV5-4|TRBD1
TGTGCCAGCGGCTTGGCTGGGACAGCAGGCACTGAAACTTTCTTT
CASGLAGTAGTETFF
>many|TRBJ2-3|TRBV10-1|TRBD2
TGCGCCAGCAGTGGTCAGACTAGCGGTTTCACAGATACGCAGTATTTT
CASSGQTSGFTDTQYF
>NA|TRBJ2-2|TRBV5-4|NA
TGTGTCAGCAGCCGAGGGACCGGAGACACCGGGGAGTTGTCTTTT
CVSSRGTGDTGELSF
>NA|TRBJ2-4|TRBV6-2/TRBV6-3|NA
TGTGCCAGCAGCCCACGAGCCGGGACCTACTCAAACATTCAGTACTTC
CASSPRAGTYSNIQYF